This T cell receptor (beta chain) is from a study of shared clonotypes between healthy human individuals. Healthy HIV-negative adults with no recent acute infections or vaccinations were recruited as donors. Method: immunoSEQ multiplex PCR; TCRdb's copy keeps in-frame clones and lacks some. The sample includes some 2 million clones, roughly 96% of them seen just once. General observations from the study: Generation probabilities of non-shared clonotypes were lower (relative to those shared by all four donors).

The CDR3 contains 13 residues. CDR1 and CDR2 from the germline V gene are SGHTA and FQGNSA. The table lists this clone with a count of one. Its antigen remains unknown. At one of its ends the junction is not consistent with the germline gene, which may arise from a read error. The sequenced material came from naive CD4+ T cells sorted from blood. Documented subset: CD45RA+ positively selected. The chain recombines TRBV7-2 with TRBJ2-5, with D perhaps TRBD1 (7 bases). This receptor was taken from a young man in good health. This chain's CDR3 is CASSSIGGTAYNF. The CDR3 DNA reads TGTGCCAGCAGCTCAATAGGGGGGACAGCCTATAACTTC.